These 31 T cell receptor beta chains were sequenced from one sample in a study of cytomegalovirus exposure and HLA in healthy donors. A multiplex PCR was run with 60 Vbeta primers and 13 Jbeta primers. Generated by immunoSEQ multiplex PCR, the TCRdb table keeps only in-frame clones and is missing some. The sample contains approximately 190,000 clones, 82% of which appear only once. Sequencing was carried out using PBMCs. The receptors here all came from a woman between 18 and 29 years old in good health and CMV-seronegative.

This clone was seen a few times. CDR3 region: CASGWRLRGYNEQFF. DNA for the CDR3: TGCGCCAGCGGCTGGCGTCTTCGAGGGTACAATGAGCAGTTCTTC. The V and J genes are TRBV5-1 and TRBJ2-1; D perhaps matches TRBD2 (5 bases). In germline, CDR1 is SGHRS, CDR2 YFSETQ. CDR3 size: 15 residues. The germline V and J ends were trimmed by 7 bases and 4 bases, with 18 bases remaining between them.

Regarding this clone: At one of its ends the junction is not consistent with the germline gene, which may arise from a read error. CDR3 in amino acids: CAGSYQAGVRYNEQFF. CDR3 coding DNA: TGCGCCGGCAGCTACCAAGCGGGAGTCAGGTACAATGAGCAGTTCTTC. V gene TRBV5-1 combines with J gene TRBJ2-1; 8 bases are shared with TRBD2. The length of the CDR3 is 16 residues. Germline loops: CDR1 SGHRS, CDR2 YFSETQ.

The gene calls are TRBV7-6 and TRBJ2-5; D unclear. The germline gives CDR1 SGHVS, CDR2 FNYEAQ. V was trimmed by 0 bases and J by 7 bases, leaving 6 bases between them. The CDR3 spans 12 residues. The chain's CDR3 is CASSLAPGTQYF. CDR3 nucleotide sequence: TGTGCCAGCAGCTTAGCCCCAGGGACCCAGTACTTC.

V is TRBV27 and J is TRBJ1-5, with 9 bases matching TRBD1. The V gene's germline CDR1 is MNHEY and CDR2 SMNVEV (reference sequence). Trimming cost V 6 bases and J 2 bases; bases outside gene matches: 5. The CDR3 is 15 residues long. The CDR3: CASSGTGFGNQPQHF. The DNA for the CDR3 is TGTGCCAGCAGCGGGACAGGGTTTGGCAATCAGCCCCAGCATTTT.

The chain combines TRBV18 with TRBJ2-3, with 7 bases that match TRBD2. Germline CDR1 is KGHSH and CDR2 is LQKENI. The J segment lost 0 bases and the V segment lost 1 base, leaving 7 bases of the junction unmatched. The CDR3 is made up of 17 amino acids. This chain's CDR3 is CASSPLLAAPSTDTQYF. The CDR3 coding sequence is TGTGCCAGCTCACCACTGCTAGCGGCCCCTAGCACAGATACGCAGTATTTT.

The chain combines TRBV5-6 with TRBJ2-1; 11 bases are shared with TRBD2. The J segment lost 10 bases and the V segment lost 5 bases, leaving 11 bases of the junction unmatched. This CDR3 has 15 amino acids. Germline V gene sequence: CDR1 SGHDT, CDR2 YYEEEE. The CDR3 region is CASSRGASGGREQFF. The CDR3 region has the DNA TGTGCCAGCAGTAGAGGGGCTAGCGGGGGGAGGGAGCAGTTCTTC.

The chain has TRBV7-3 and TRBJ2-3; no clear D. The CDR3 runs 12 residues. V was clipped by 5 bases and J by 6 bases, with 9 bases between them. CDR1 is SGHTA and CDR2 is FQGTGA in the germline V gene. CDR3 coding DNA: TGTGCCAGCAGCCCGACTGGGGATACGCAGTATTTT. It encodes CASSPTGDTQYF.

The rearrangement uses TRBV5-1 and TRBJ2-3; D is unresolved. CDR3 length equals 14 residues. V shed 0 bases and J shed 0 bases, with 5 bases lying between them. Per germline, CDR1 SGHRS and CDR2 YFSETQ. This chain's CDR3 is CASSLGPSTDTQYF. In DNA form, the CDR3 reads TGCGCCAGCAGCTTGGGGCCGAGCACAGATACGCAGTATTTT.

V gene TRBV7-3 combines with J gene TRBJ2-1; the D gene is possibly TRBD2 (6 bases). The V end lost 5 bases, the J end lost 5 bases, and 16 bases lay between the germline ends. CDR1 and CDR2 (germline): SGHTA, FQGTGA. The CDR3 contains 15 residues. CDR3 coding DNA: TGTGCCAGCAGCCCTCGGGCTAGCGCAAACAATGAGCAGTTCTTC. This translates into CASSPRASANNEQFF.

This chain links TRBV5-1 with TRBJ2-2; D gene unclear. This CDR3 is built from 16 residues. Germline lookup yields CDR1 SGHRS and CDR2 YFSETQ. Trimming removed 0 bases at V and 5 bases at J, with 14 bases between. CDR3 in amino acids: CASSLAAGKNTGELFF. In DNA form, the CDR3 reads TGCGCCAGCAGCTTGGCCGCAGGAAAGAATACCGGGGAGCTGTTTTTT.

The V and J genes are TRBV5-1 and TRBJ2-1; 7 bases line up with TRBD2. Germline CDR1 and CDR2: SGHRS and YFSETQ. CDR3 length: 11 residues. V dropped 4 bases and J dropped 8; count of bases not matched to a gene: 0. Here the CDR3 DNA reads TGCGCCAGCAGCGGGGGGGATGAGCAGTTCTTC. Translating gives CASSGGDEQFF.

The CDR3 sequence is CASSGGGMGSPLHF. CDR3 in DNA: TGTGCCAGCAGTGGAGGAGGCATGGGGTCACCCCTCCACTTT. The gene calls are TRBV2 and TRBJ1-6; D is unresolved. Germline CDR1 and CDR2: SNHLY and FYNNEI. CDR3 length: 14 residues. Trimming removed 4 bases at V and 10 bases at J, with 14 bases between. Based on the CDR3 plus reference TRBV2 and TRBJ1-6, the full variable domain is EPEVTQTPSHQVTQMGQEVILRCVPISNHLYFYWYRQILGQKVEFLVSFYNNEISEKSEIFDDQFSVERPDGSNFTLKIRSTKLEDSAMYFCASSGGGMGSPLHFGNGTRLTVT.

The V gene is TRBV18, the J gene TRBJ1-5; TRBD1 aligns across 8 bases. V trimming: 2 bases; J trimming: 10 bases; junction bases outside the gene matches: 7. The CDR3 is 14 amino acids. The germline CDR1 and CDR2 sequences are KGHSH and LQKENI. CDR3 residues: CASSPGQGDRPQHF. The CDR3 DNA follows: TGTGCCAGCTCACCAGGACAGGGCGATCGTCCCCAGCATTTT.

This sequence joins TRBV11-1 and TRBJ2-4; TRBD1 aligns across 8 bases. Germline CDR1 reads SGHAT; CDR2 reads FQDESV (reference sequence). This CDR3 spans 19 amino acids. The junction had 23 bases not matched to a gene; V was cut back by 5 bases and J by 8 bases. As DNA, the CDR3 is TGTGCCAGCAGCGACCGGTTGCCCCTCGGGGGACAGGTTACCTACATTCAGTACTTC. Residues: CASSDRLPLGGQVTYIQYF.

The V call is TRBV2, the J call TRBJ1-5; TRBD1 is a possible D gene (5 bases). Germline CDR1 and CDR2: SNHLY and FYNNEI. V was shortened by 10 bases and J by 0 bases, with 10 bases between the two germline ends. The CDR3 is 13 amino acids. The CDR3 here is CATTDDSNQPQHF. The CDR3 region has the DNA TGTGCCACGACAGATGATAGCAATCAGCCCCAGCATTTT.

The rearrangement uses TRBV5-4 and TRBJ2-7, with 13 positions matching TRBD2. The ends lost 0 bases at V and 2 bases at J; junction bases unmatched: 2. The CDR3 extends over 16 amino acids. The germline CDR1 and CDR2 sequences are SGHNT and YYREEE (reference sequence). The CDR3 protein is CASSLGLAGGPYEQYF. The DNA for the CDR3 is TGTGCCAGCAGCTTGGGACTAGCGGGAGGACCCTACGAGCAGTACTTC.

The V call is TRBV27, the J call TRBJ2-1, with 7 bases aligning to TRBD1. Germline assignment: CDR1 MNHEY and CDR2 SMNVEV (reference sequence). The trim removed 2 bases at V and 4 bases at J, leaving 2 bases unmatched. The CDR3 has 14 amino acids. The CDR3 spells CASSLGQAYNEQFF. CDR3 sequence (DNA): TGTGCCAGCAGTTTAGGACAGGCGTACAATGAGCAGTTCTTC.

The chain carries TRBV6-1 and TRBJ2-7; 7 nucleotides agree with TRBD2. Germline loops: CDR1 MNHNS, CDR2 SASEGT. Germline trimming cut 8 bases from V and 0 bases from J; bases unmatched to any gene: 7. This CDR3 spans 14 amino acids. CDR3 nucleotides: TGTGCCAGCGGAGGGAGGGGAACCTCCTACGAGCAGTACTTC. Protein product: CASGGRGTSYEQYF.

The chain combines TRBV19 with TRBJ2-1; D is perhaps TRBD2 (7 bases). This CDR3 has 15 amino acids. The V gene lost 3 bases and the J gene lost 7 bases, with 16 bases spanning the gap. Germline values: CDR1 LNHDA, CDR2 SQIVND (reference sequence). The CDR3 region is CASSIRRGQLNEQFF. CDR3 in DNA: TGTGCCAGTAGTATTAGGCGGGGGCAGTTAAATGAGCAGTTCTTC.

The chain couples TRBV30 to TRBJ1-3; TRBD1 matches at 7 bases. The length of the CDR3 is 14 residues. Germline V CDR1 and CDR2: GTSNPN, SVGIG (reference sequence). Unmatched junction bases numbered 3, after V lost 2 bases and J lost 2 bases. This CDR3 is CAWSTGDAGNTIYF. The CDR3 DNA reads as TGTGCCTGGAGTACAGGGGACGCTGGAAACACCATATATTTT.

The CDR3 DNA is TGTGCCAGCAGCCTGACAGGGGGTTACGTCCTGACTTTC. This codes for CASSLTGGYVLTF. The chain couples TRBV7-2 to TRBJ2-6, with 9 bases that match TRBD1. The CDR3 loop spans 13 amino acids. The J segment lost 11 bases and the V segment lost 5 bases, leaving 4 bases of the junction unmatched. CDR1 SGHTA and CDR2 FQGNSA come from the germline V gene.

CDR3 sequence: CASSLQGGTTEAFF. The CDR3 DNA follows: TGTGCCAGCAGCCTACAGGGGGGCACCACTGAAGCTTTCTTT. The gene calls are TRBV27 and TRBJ1-1; 8 bases agree with TRBD1. The junction had 7 bases not matched to a gene; V was cut back by 6 bases and J by 4 bases. The CDR3 has 14 amino acids. Germline V gene lookup returns CDR1 MNHEY and CDR2 SMNVEV (reference sequence).

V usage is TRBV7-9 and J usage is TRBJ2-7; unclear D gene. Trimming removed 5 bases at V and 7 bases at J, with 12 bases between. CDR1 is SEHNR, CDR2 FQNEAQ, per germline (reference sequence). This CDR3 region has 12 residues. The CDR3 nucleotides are TGTGCCAGCAGCATAAACCGGAGAGAGCAGTACTTC. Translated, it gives CASSINRREQYF.

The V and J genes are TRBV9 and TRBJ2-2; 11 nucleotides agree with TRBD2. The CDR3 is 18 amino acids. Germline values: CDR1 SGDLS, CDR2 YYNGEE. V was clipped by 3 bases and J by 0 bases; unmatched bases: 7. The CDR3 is CASSAPGTSGANTGELFF. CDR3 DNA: TGTGCCAGCAGCGCCCCCGGGACTAGCGGCGCGAACACCGGGGAGCTGTTTTTT.

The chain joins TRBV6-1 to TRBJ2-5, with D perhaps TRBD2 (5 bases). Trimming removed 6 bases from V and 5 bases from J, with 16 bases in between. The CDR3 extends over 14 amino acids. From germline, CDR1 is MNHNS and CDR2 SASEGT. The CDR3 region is CASREVGERETQYF. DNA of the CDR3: TGTGCCAGCAGAGAGGTTGGGGAGAGGGAGACCCAGTACTTC.

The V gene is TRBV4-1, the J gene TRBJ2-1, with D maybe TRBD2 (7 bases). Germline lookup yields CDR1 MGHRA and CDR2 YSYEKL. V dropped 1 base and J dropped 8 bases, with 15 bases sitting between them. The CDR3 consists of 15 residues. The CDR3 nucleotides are TGCGCCAGCAGCCAAGGCTGGGGGGGCCGCGATGAGCAGTTCTTC. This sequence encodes CASSQGWGGRDEQFF.

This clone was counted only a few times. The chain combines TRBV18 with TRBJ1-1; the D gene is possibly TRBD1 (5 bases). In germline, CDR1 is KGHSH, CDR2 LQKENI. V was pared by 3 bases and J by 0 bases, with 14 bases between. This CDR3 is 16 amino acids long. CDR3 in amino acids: CASSPQGAGMNTEAFF. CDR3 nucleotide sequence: TGTGCCAGCTCACCCCAAGGGGCAGGGATGAACACTGAAGCTTTCTTT. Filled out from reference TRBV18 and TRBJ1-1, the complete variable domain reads NAGVMQNPRHLVRRRGQEARLRCSPMKGHSHVYWYRQLPEEGLKFMVYLQKENIIDESGMPKERFSAEFPKEGPSILRIQQVVRGDSAAYFCASSPQGAGMNTEAFFGQGTRLTVV.

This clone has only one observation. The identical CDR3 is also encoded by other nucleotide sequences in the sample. CDR3 DNA sequence: TGCGCCAGCAGCTTGGCCCCGGGGAACACTGAAGCTTTCTTT. This codes for CASSLAPGNTEAFF. The chain links TRBV5-1 to TRBJ1-1; D is uncertain. V lost 0 bases and J lost 1, with 7 bases in between. Germline CDR1 SGHRS, CDR2 YFSETQ. This CDR3 has 14 residues.

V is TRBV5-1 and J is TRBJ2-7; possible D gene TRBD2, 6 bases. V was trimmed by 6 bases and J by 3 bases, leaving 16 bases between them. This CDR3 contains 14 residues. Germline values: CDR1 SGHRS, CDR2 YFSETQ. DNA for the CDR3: TGCGCCAGCACCCAAGAGGGGAGGAGCTACGAGCAGTACTTC. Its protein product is CASTQEGRSYEQYF.

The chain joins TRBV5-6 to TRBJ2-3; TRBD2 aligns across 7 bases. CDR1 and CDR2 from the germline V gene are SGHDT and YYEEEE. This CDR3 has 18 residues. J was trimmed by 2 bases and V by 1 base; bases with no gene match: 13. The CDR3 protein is CASSLYLFGAGDTDTQYF. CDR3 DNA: TGTGCCAGCAGCTTGTACTTATTCGGGGCGGGAGACACAGATACGCAGTATTTT.

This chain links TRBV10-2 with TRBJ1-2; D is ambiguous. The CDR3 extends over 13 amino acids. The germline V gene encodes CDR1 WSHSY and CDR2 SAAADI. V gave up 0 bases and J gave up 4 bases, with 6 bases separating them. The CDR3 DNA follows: TGCGCCAGCAGTGAGTCTGGGCTCTATGGCTACACCTTC. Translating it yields CASSESGLYGYTF.